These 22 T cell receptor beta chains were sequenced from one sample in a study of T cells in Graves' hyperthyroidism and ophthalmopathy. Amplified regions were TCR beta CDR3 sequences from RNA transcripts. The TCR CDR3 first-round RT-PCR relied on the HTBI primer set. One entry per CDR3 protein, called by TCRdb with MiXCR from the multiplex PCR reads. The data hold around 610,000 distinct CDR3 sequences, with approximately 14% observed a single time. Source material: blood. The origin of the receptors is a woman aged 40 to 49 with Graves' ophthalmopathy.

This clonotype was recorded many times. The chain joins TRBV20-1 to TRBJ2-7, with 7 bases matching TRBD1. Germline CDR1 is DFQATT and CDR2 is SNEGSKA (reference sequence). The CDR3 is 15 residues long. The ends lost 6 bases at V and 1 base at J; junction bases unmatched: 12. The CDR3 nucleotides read TGCAGTGCCCTTGACTCCAGGGGGAATTCCTACGAGCAGTACTTC. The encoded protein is CSALDSRGNSYEQYF.

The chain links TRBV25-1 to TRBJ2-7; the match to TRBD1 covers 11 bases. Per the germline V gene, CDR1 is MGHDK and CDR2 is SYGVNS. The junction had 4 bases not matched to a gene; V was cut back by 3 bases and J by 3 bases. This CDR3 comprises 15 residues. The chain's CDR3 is CASSEQGQGDYEQYF. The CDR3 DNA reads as TGTGCCAGCAGTGAGCAGGGACAGGGGGACTACGAGCAGTACTTC.

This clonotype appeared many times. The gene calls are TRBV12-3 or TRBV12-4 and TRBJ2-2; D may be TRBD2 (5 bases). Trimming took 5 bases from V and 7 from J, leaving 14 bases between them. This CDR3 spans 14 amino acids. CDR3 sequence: CASSTRHGGGELFF. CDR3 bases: TGTGCCAGCAGTACCCGACACGGAGGCGGGGAGCTGTTTTTT.

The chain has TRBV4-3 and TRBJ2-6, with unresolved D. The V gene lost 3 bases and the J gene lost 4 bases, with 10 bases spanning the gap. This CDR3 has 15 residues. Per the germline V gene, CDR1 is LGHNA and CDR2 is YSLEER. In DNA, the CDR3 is TGCGCCAGCAGCCAGGGAATAGCCGGGGCCAACGTCCTGACTTTC. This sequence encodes CASSQGIAGANVLTF.

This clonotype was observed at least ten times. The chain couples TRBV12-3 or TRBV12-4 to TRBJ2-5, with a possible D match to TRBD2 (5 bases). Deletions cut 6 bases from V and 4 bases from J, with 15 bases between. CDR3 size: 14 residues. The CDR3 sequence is CASRPTESGETQYF. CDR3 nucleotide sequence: TGTGCCAGCAGGCCCACAGAGAGCGGAGAGACCCAGTACTTC.

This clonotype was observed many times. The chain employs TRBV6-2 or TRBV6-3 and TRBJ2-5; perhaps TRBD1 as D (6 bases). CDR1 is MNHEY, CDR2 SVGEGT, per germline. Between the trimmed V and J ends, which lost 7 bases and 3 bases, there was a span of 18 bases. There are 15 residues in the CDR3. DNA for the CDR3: TGTGCCAGCAAAGTCAGGGACACGTACGAAGAGACCCAGTACTTC. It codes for CASKVRDTYEETQYF.

CDR3 DNA: TGTGCCACCAGCAGAGGACTAGCGGGAGACACCGGGGAGCTGTTTTTT. Translating it yields CATSRGLAGDTGELFF. The chain carries TRBV15 and TRBJ2-2; 12 bases are a match to TRBD2. V shed 1 base and J 3 bases; nucleotides not matched to a gene: 0. The CDR3 covers 16 residues. CDR1 is LNHNV, CDR2 YYDKDF, per germline (reference sequence).

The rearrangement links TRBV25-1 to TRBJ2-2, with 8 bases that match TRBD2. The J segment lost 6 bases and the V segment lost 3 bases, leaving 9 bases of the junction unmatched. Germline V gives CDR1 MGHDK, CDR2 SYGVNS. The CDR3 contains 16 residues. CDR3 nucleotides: TGTGCCAGCAGTGACCCAAGCGGGAGCGGTGCCGGGGAGCTGTTTTTT. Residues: CASSDPSGSGAGELFF.

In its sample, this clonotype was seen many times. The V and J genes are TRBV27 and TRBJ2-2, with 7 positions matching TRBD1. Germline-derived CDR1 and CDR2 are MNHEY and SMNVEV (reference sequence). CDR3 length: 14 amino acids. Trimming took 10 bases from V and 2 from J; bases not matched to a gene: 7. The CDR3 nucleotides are TGTGCCACCCTTCGGACAGGAAACACCGGGGAGCTGTTTTTT. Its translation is CATLRTGNTGELFF.

CDR3 in DNA: TGTGCCAGCAGTTTTTCTAGCGGGGCCTCTGGAAACACCATATATTTT. It specifies CASSFSSGASGNTIYF. The chain has TRBV12-3 or TRBV12-4 and TRBJ1-3, with a possible D match to TRBD1 (5 bases). This CDR3 comprises 16 residues. The ends were cut back, 3 bases at V and 0 bases at J, with 12 bases in the middle.

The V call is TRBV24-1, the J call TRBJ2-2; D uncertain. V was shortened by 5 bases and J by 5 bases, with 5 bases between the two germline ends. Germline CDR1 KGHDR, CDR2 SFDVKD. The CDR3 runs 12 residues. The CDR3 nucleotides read TGTGCCACCAGTGTTGGGACCGGGGAGCTGTTTTTT. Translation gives CATSVGTGELFF.

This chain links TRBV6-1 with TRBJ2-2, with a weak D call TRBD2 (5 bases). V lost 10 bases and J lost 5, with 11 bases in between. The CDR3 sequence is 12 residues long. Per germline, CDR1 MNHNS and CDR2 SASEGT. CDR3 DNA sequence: TGTGCCACCCCTAGCAGAACCGGGGAGCTGTTTTTT. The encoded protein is CATPSRTGELFF.

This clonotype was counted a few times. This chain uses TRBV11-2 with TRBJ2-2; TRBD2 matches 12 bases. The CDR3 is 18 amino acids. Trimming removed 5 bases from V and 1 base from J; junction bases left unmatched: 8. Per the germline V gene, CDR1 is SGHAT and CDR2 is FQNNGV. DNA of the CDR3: TGTGCCAGCAGCCCATATCGGACTAGCGGGATGAACACCGGGGAGCTGTTTTTT. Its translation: CASSPYRTSGMNTGELFF.

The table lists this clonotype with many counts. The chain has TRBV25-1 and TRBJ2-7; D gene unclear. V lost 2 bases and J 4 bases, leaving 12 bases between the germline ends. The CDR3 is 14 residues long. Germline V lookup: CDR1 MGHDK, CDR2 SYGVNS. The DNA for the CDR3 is TGTGCCAGCAGTGAACGAGGCGAAGTATACGAGCAGTACTTC. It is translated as CASSERGEVYEQYF.

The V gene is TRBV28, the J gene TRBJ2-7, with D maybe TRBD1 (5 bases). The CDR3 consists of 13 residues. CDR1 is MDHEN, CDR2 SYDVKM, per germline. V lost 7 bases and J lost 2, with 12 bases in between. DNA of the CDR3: TGTGCCAGCATAGGGTGGGGCACCTACGAGCAGTACTTC. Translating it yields CASIGWGTYEQYF.

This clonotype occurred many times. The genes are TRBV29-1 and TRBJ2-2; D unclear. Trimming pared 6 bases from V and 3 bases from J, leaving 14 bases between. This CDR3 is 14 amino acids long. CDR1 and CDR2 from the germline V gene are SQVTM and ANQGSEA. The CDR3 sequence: CSVLAGQDTGELFF. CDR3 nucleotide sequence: TGCAGCGTCCTCGCTGGGCAGGACACCGGGGAGCTGTTTTTT.

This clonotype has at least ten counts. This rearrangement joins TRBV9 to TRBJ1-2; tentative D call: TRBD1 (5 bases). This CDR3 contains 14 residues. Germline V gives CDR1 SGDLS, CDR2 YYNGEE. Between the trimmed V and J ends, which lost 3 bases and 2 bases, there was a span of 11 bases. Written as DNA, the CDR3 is TGTGCCAGCAGCGAGGGGAACGCCAACTATGGCTACACCTTC. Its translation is CASSEGNANYGYTF.

This CDR3 is CASSSLAEAQYF. As DNA, the CDR3 is TGTGCCAGCAGCTCCTTGGCGGAGGCCCAGTACTTC. This chain links TRBV11-2 with TRBJ2-5, with D possibly being TRBD2 (5 bases). The CDR3 spans 12 residues. The V end lost 4 bases, the J end lost 9 bases, and 12 bases lay between the germline ends. Germline values: CDR1 SGHAT, CDR2 FQNNGV.

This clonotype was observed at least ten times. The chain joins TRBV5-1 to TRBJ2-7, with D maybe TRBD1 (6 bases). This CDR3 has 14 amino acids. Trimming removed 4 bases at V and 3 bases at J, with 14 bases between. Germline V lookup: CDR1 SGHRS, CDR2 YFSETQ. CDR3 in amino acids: CASSRDRNNYEQYF. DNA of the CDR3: TGCGCCAGCAGCCGAGACAGGAACAACTACGAGCAGTACTTC.

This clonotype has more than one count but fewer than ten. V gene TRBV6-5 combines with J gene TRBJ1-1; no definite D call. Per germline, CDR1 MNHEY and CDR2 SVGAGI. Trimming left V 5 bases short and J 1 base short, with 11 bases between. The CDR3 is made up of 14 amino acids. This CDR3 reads CASSNTVGNTEAFF. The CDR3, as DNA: TGTGCCAGCAGTAACACGGTGGGGAACACTGAAGCTTTCTTT.

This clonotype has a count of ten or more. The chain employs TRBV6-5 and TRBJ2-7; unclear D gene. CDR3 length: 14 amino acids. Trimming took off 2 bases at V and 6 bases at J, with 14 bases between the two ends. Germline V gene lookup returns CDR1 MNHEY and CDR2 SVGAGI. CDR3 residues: CASSYQAGACEQYF. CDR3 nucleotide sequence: TGTGCCAGCAGTTACCAAGCAGGAGCCTGCGAGCAGTACTTC.

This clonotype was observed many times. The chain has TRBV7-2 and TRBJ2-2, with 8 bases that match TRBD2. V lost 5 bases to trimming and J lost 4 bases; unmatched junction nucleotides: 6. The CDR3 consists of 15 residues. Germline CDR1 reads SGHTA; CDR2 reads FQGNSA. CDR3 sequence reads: CASSRSGSTTGELFF. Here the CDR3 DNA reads TGTGCCAGCAGCAGAAGCGGGAGCACCACCGGGGAGCTGTTTTTT.